This TCR beta chain stems from a study of vaccination effects on CD4 cells after COVID-19. In the case of this clone: Antigen unknown.

Data came from immunoSEQ multiplex PCR; TCRdb stores just in-frame clones and leaves some out. The sample yields 75,000 to 100,000 clones, under 85% seen once. The ViraFEST assay expanded antigen-specific CD4+ T cells with viral peptide pools before sequencing. Isolating CD4+ T cells followed approximately ten days of culture. Each participant received a vaccine that was either BNT162b2 or mRNA-1273, given as two doses. The CDR3 loop spans 15 amino acids. Trimming shortened V by 4 bases and J by 4 bases, and 17 bases separated the two germline ends. Per germline, CDR1 SGHRS and CDR2 YFSETQ. The chain combines TRBV5-1 with TRBJ1-1, with a tentative D call TRBD1 (5 bases). This specimen was CD4+ T cells from PBMCs cultured with HCoV-OC43 spike peptides, taken after COVID-19 vaccination. Subset noted: HCoV-OC43 spike overlapping peptide pool stimulation. The sequence was collected from a human donor who received a COVID-19 vaccine. CDR3 protein: CASSHDGTMGTEAFF. The CDR3, as DNA: TGCGCCAGCAGCCACGACGGGACGATGGGCACTGAAGCTTTCTTT.